Shown below are 4 T cell receptor beta chains from a single sample sequenced in a study of T cells in Graves' hyperthyroidism and ophthalmopathy. From RNA transcripts, TCR beta CDR3 regions were amplified. Initially, a first-round RT-PCR of the TCR CDR3 employed the HTBI primer set. TCRdb re-called the multiplex PCR reads through MiXCR, storing one row per CDR3 protein. The sample has a few hundred thousand distinct CDR3 sequences, 35% to 55% seen once. Input material: peripheral blood or thyroid tissue (not recorded which). These receptors were obtained from a woman aged 18-30 years with Graves' hyperthyroidism.

In its sample, this clonotype was seen a few times. The chain recombines TRBV20-1 with TRBJ2-7; tentative D call: TRBD2 (6 bases). The CDR3 is 14 residues long. The germline V and J ends were trimmed by 6 bases and 4 bases, with 19 bases remaining between them. Germline values: CDR1 DFQATT, CDR2 SNEGSKA (reference sequence). The CDR3 coding sequence is TGCAGTGCCATTAGAGGGTCAGCGGGTTACGAGCAGTACTTC. This encodes CSAIRGSAGYEQYF.

This clonotype was observed a few times. The chain is built from TRBV7-2 and TRBJ2-7, with 8 positions matching TRBD2. Germline-derived CDR1 and CDR2 are SGHTA and FQGNSA. The V segment lost 4 bases and the J segment 2 bases; nucleotides outside the gene matches: 7. The CDR3 runs 15 residues. This CDR3 reads CASSWSGRGAYEQYF. The CDR3 region has the DNA TGTGCCAGCAGCTGGAGCGGGAGAGGAGCCTACGAGCAGTACTTC.

Note on this clonotype: One junction end does not reproduce the germline sequence, and a read error may be involved. The rearrangement joins TRBV11-1 to TRBJ1-2, with D possibly TRBD1 on 5 matching bases. CDR1 SGHAT and CDR2 FQDESV come from the germline V gene (reference sequence). This CDR3 comprises 15 residues. In DNA, the CDR3 is TGTGCCAGCAGCCCCCCAGACAGTCCAAACTATGACTACACCTTC. Amino acids: CASSPPDSPNYDYTF.

This clonotype was counted many times. The genes are TRBV2 and TRBJ1-2; D is possibly TRBD1 (5 bases). The CDR3 has 14 residues. In germline, CDR1 is SNHLY, CDR2 FYNNEI. Trimming took 6 bases from V and 4 from J, leaving 15 bases between them. CDR3 nucleotide sequence: TGTGCCAGCAGAAGGACAATCCTTCCCTATGGCTACACCTTC. Protein: CASRRTILPYGYTF.